This is a list of T cell receptor beta chains from one sample in a study of blood T cell repertoires in COVID-19. The protocol was immunoSEQ multiplex PCR, while the TCRdb copy is restricted to in-frame clones and leaves out a portion. Counted here are some 110,000 clones, around four fifths occurring once; the ten biggest clones make up 4% to 5.5%. The sample taken for sequencing was peripheral blood. The origin of the receptors is a man between 60 and 70 years old with acute or convalescent COVID-19. Each CDR3 is given without its conserved first and last residue.

v_call cdr3_aa
TRBV27 ASRSLGEQF
TRBV11-2 ASSIRDRGRWGNSPLH
TRBV6-5 ASSYSGQEQY
TRBV2 ASSESGGTEAF
TRBV5-1 ASSSTGTGSSEQY
TRBV3-1/TRBV3-2 ASSQELGYEQY
TRBV13 ASSPGQGINEQY
TRBV28 ASSREGAVKTQY
TRBV5-5 ASSLDAGEAF
TRBV11-3 ASSLDLSGNIQY
TRBV27 ASSSHGVAVTDTQY
TRBV11-2 ASSPGLAEGAGELF
TRBV30 AWRRQGSYNSPLH
TRBV28 ASSDNNYGYT
TRBV7-8 ASSGAVVSEQY
TRBV9 ASGKQGSNEKLF
TRBV9 ASSVGEGYSGNTEAF
TRBV20-1 SARARDTQY
TRBV9 ASSRQGAEKLF
TRBV5-1 ASSLIASGYYEQY
TRBV18 ASSPPTGYTGELF
TRBV18 ASSPVGGQGYGANVLT
TRBV18 ASSQRMFIAGANTGELF